Presented here are 25 T cell receptor beta chains from one specimen sequenced in a study of blood T cell repertoires in COVID-19. TCRdb's table, derived via immunoSEQ multiplex PCR, lists solely in-frame clones and lacks some. The table includes under 200,000 clones, over 70% detected once. Input material: PBMCs or T cells enriched from blood (not recorded which). All receptors come from a woman between 35 and 50 years old with acute COVID-19.

The chain employs TRBV6-5 and TRBJ2-7, with a weak D call TRBD2 (6 bases). CDR3 length equals 14 residues. CDR1 is MNHEY, CDR2 SVGAGI, per germline. V was clipped by 6 bases and J by 5 bases, with 17 bases between them. CDR3 in DNA: TGTGCCAGCAGGGGGTTGGTAGCGGCAAACGAGCAGTACTTC. It specifies CASRGLVAANEQYF.

This chain joins TRBV5-4 and TRBJ2-3, with D uncertain. The CDR3 runs 10 residues. The germline gives CDR1 SGHNT, CDR2 YYREEE (reference sequence). Trimming took off 5 bases at V and 6 bases at J, with 4 bases between the two ends. CDR3 in DNA: TGTGCCAGCAGTTCTGATACGCAGTATTTT. Its protein product is CASSSDTQYF.

This sequence joins TRBV27 and TRBJ1-2; D unresolved. CDR3 size: 13 residues. The germline CDR1 and CDR2 sequences are MNHEY and SMNVEV (reference sequence). The V end was cut by 2 bases, the J end by 0 bases, with 4 bases between. CDR3 residues: CASSLRANYGYTF. In DNA, the CDR3 is TGTGCCAGCAGTTTAAGAGCTAACTATGGCTACACCTTC.

The chain employs TRBV5-4 and TRBJ1-3; 7 bases match TRBD1. CDR3 length equals 16 residues. Germline CDR1 and CDR2: SGHNT and YYREEE (reference sequence). Losses at the gene ends were 3 bases for V and 0 bases for J; bases not matched to a gene: 6. The CDR3 nucleotides are TGTGCCAGCAGCTCTACAGGGGCCCACTCTGGAAACACCATATATTTT. It specifies CASSSTGAHSGNTIYF.

J is TRBJ1-3 and V is TRBV6-5; a possible D gene is TRBD1 (5 bases). The CDR3 totals 14 residues. Germline CDR1 MNHEY, CDR2 SVGAGI. The V and J ends lost 6 bases and 4 bases respectively, with 13 bases between them. The CDR3 spells CASSPWGDGNTIYF. CDR3 nucleotide sequence: TGTGCCAGCAGCCCCTGGGGGGACGGAAACACCATATATTTT.

The chain uses TRBV7-2 and TRBJ2-7, with D unclear. This CDR3 is 15 amino acids long. The germline V gene encodes CDR1 SGHTA and CDR2 FQGNSA. V lost 4 bases and J lost 6, with 19 bases in between. The chain's CDR3 is CASSSLTWSSGEQYF. The CDR3 region has the DNA TGTGCCAGCAGCTCGTTAACTTGGTCCTCAGGCGAGCAGTACTTC.

V gene TRBV23-1 combines with J gene TRBJ2-1, with TRBD2 matching 12 bases. TRBV23-1 is an ORF, with its function uncertain. This CDR3 has 18 amino acids. V lost 2 bases to trimming and J lost 0 bases; unmatched junction nucleotides: 5. The CDR3 loop is CASSQTETSGGSYNEQFF. The CDR3 nucleotides read TGCGCCAGCAGTCAAACCGAGACTAGCGGGGGCTCCTACAATGAGCAGTTCTTC.

This chain uses TRBV11-2 with TRBJ2-1; tentatively, D is TRBD1 (6 bases). V shed 0 bases and J shed 3 bases, with 21 bases lying between them. Germline V CDR1 and CDR2: SGHAT, FQNNGV. This CDR3 comprises 19 residues. This CDR3 reads CASSLDPPTTGSDYNEQFF. CDR3 in DNA: TGTGCCAGCAGCTTAGATCCCCCGACCACAGGGTCGGACTACAATGAGCAGTTCTTC.

The chain recombines TRBV6-1 with TRBJ1-2, with D uncertain. CDR3 length: 17 amino acids. Germline V CDR1 and CDR2: MNHNS, SASEGT. V gave up 3 bases and J gave up 8 bases, with 25 bases separating them. In nucleotides, the CDR3 is TGTGCCAGCAGTGACCCTCGGCACGGGGAGAATAGGAGGGGCTACACCTTC. It yields the protein CASSDPRHGENRRGYTF.

The CDR3 bases are TGCGCCAGCTCCATGGCTAGCGCAGACACCGGGGAGCTGTTTTTT. Encoded protein: CASSMASADTGELFF. The V and J genes are TRBV5-1 and TRBJ2-2, with D tentatively TRBD2 (6 bases). Germline V CDR1 and CDR2: SGHRS, YFSETQ. V was trimmed by 7 bases and J by 3 bases, leaving 16 bases between them. The CDR3 runs 15 residues.

The chain has TRBV9 and TRBJ2-1; 13 bases map to TRBD2. Germline values: CDR1 SGDLS, CDR2 YYNGEE. V lost 0 bases to trimming and J lost 8 bases; unmatched junction nucleotides: 8. This CDR3 is built from 17 residues. The CDR3 loop reads CASSVESGTSGVYEQFF. The DNA for the CDR3 is TGTGCCAGCAGCGTAGAGTCCGGGACTAGCGGGGTTTATGAGCAGTTCTTC.

The rearrangement joins TRBV27 to TRBJ2-7, with D hard to call. The CDR3 is made up of 14 amino acids. The V end lost 2 bases, the J end lost 0 bases, and 8 bases lay between the germline ends. Germline CDR1 MNHEY, CDR2 SMNVEV (reference sequence). CDR3 residues: CASSLARSSYEQYF. The DNA of the CDR3 is TGTGCCAGCAGTTTAGCGAGAAGCTCCTACGAGCAGTACTTC.

This chain connects TRBV19 to TRBJ2-1; 8 nucleotides agree with TRBD2. This CDR3 region has 14 residues. Germline assignment: CDR1 LNHDA and CDR2 SQIVND (reference sequence). V dropped 4 bases and J dropped 4; count of bases not matched to a gene: 3. CDR3 protein: CASSSGRLYNEQFF. CDR3 nucleotide sequence: TGTGCCAGTAGTAGCGGGAGGCTTTACAATGAGCAGTTCTTC. Using reference TRBV19 and TRBJ2-1 for the parts outside the CDR3, the full variable domain is DGGITQSPKYLFRKEGQNVTLSCEQNLNHDAMYWYRQDPGQGLRLIYYSQIVNDFQKGDIAEGYSVSREKKESFPLTVTSAQKNPTAFYLCASSSGRLYNEQFFGPGTRLTVL.

The J gene is TRBJ2-1, the V gene TRBV18; 8 bases align to TRBD2. V dropped 3 bases and J dropped 7; count of bases not matched to a gene: 5. CDR3 length: 14 amino acids. Germline CDR1 reads KGHSH; CDR2 reads LQKENI. The CDR3 coding sequence is TGTGCCAGCTCACCGGGACTAGTGGCAAATGAGCAGTTCTTC. Translating it yields CASSPGLVANEQFF.

The chain is built from TRBV2 and TRBJ2-1, with TRBD2 matching 14 bases. This CDR3 region has 18 residues. The ends lost 5 bases at V and 2 bases at J; junction bases unmatched: 8. Germline CDR1 SNHLY, CDR2 FYNNEI. The CDR3 region has the DNA TGTGCCAGCAGTTCGACTAGCGGGAGGGCCAGCCCCTACAATGAGCAGTTCTTC. As protein: CASSSTSGRASPYNEQFF.

The genes are TRBV6-1 and TRBJ2-7, with TRBD2 matching 10 bases. V trimming: 2 bases; J trimming: 4 bases; junction bases outside the gene matches: 5. CDR1 and CDR2 (germline): MNHNS, SASEGT. The CDR3 length is 15 residues. The CDR3, as DNA: TGTGCCAGCAGTGAACTAGCGGGAGATTTATACGAGCAGTACTTC. It encodes CASSELAGDLYEQYF.

V and J are TRBV30 and TRBJ2-1, with 13 bases matching TRBD2. V lost 0 bases and J lost 5; bases outside the gene matches: 7. The CDR3 runs 17 residues. CDR1 and CDR2 from the germline V gene are GTSNPN and SVGIG (reference sequence). CDR3 sequence (DNA): TGTGCCTGGAGTGTATACGTCGGACTAGCGGGAGACAATGAGCAGTTCTTC. Residues: CAWSVYVGLAGDNEQFF. The variable domain in full, with the rest retrieved from reference TRBV30 and TRBJ2-1, is SQTIHQWPATLVQPVGSPLSLECTVEGTSNPNLYWYRQAAGRGLQLLFYSVGIGQISSEVPQNLSASRPQDRQFILSSKKLLLSDSGFYLCAWSVYVGLAGDNEQFFGPGTRLTVL.

The V call is TRBV27, the J call TRBJ2-4, with D possibly being TRBD2 (7 bases). Germline lookup yields CDR1 MNHEY and CDR2 SMNVEV (reference sequence). V was trimmed by 7 bases and J by 0 bases, leaving 13 bases between them. This CDR3 comprises 15 residues. The CDR3 nucleotides read TGTGCCAGCAAGGGGGGGCTCGTAGCCAAAAACATTCAGTACTTC. This gives the protein CASKGGLVAKNIQYF.

This clone appeared once. The V and J genes are TRBV4-2 and TRBJ1-2; D may be TRBD1 (6 bases). Germline lookup yields CDR1 LGHNA and CDR2 YNFKEQ. Deletions cut 0 bases from V and 5 bases from J, with 22 bases between. This CDR3 is 18 amino acids long. CDR3 sequence: CASSQDPRQVRMSYGYTF. CDR3 DNA: TGTGCCAGCAGCCAAGACCCTCGACAGGTTAGGATGTCATATGGCTACACCTTC.

Regarding this clone: The sample has other DNA sequences that encode this CDR3 too. This chain uses TRBV29-1 with TRBJ2-3; TRBD2 matches at 7 bases. CDR1 is SQVTM and CDR2 is ANQGSEA in the germline V gene. The CDR3 consists of 10 residues. CDR3 in DNA: TGCAGTGTAGCGGGAGATACGCAGTATTTT. This encodes CSVAGDTQYF.

This clone was picked up a small number of times. The rearrangement links TRBV6-1 to TRBJ2-7; TRBD2 aligns across 15 bases. The V and J ends lost 4 bases and 3 bases, in that order; junction bases with no gene match: 4. Germline CDR1 reads MNHNS; CDR2 reads SASEGT. CDR3 length: 16 residues. The CDR3 spells CASSGGLAGGVYEQYF. As DNA, the CDR3 is TGTGCCAGCAGTGGGGGACTAGCGGGAGGAGTCTACGAGCAGTACTTC.

The chain has TRBV5-1 and TRBJ1-2, with 12 bases lining up with TRBD1. There are 18 residues in the CDR3. Germline assignment: CDR1 SGHRS and CDR2 YFSETQ. Trimming took 0 bases from V and 6 from J; bases not matched to a gene: 12. The CDR3 DNA follows: TGCGCCAGCAGCTTGGCAACCGGGACAGGGGGCGCAAGTGATGGCTACACCTTC. It yields the protein CASSLATGTGGASDGYTF.

This chain joins TRBV7-3 and TRBJ1-4; weak D call: TRBD1 (5 bases). Trimming pared 5 bases from V and 8 bases from J, leaving 21 bases between. The CDR3 is made up of 16 amino acids. CDR1 is SGHTA, CDR2 FQGTGA, per germline. CDR3 amino acids: CASSPLRTRQKEKLFF. CDR3 bases: TGTGCCAGCAGCCCCCTCCGGACACGGCAGAAAGAAAAACTGTTTTTT.

The V call is TRBV19, the J call TRBJ2-1; D unresolved. Germline assignment: CDR1 LNHDA and CDR2 SQIVND (reference sequence). The CDR3 has 11 residues. The CDR3 region has the DNA TGTTCTCCCTACTCCTACAATGAGCAGTTCTTC. Its protein product is CSPYSYNEQFF. Full variable domain (missing parts from reference TRBV19 and TRBJ2-1): DGGITQSPKYLFRKEGQNVTLSCEQNLNHDAMYWYRQDPGQGLRLIYYSQIVNDFQKGDIAEGYSVSREKKESFPLTVTSAQKNPTAFYLCSPYSYNEQFFGPGTRLTVL.

The chain's CDR3 is CASSLGQGFGYTF. CDR3 bases: TGCGCCAGCAGCTTGGGACAGGGCTTCGGCTACACCTTC. The chain joins TRBV5-1 to TRBJ1-2; 7 bases are a match to TRBD1. Germline-derived CDR1 and CDR2 are SGHRS and YFSETQ. Trimming cost V 0 bases and J 8 bases; bases outside gene matches: 4. CDR3 size: 13 residues.